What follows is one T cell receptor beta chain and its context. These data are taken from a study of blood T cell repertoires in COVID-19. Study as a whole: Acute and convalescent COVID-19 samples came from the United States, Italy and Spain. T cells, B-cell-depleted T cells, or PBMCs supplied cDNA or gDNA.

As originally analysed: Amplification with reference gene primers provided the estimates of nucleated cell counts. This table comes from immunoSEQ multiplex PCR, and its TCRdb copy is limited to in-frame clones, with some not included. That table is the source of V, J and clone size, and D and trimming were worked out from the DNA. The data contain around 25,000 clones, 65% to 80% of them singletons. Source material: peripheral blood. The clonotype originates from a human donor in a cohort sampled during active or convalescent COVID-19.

CDR3 nucleotides: TGCGCCAGCAGCTCCCTGGACAGGTCGGACGGTGAGCAGTTCTTC. Translated: CASSSLDRSDGEQFF. The J gene is TRBJ2-1, the V gene TRBV5-1, with TRBD1 matching 7 bases. There are 15 residues in the CDR3. The V segment lost 3 bases and the J segment 9 bases; nucleotides outside the gene matches: 12. From germline, CDR1 is SGHRS and CDR2 YFSETQ.